These 14 T cell receptor beta chains originate from one sample sequenced in a study of control samples from healthy donors and cancer patients. The protocol was immunoSEQ multiplex PCR, while the TCRdb copy is restricted to in-frame clones and leaves out a portion. Of some 96,000 clones in the sample, about 90% were seen once. Input material: blood. The receptor set was obtained from a woman aged 45-65 years in good health.

The V and J genes are TRBV20-1 and TRBJ1-4, with D tentatively TRBD1 (5 bases). Germline CDR1 reads DFQATT; CDR2 reads SNEGSKA (reference sequence). V shed 3 bases and J shed 8 bases, with 10 bases lying between them. The CDR3 length is 12 residues. The CDR3 region is CSASGREEKLFF. CDR3 bases: TGCAGTGCTAGTGGCAGGGAGGAAAAACTGTTTTTT.

This clone showed up just once. For the CDR3, the DNA is TGTGCCAGCAGCTTCGGGACAGGCCCTACGCAGTATTTT. Its protein product is CASSFGTGPTQYF. The chain links TRBV5-6 to TRBJ2-3; TRBD1 matches at 8 bases. Per the germline V gene, CDR1 is SGHDT and CDR2 is YYEEEE. Trimming at V came to 2 bases and at J to 8 bases, leaving 4 bases not matched to a gene. This CDR3 is built from 13 residues.

The chain employs TRBV6-5 and TRBJ2-2; D gene unclear. The CDR3 is made up of 12 amino acids. V was cut by 7 bases and J by 9 bases, with 12 bases left in between. Germline-derived CDR1 and CDR2 are MNHEY and SVGAGI. The CDR3 nucleotides are TGTGCCAGCACCTCAGACGTCCGGGAGCTGTTTTTT. Its protein is CASTSDVRELFF.

This chain uses TRBV10-1 with TRBJ1-1, with TRBD1 as a possible D gene (5 bases). The CDR3 extends over 15 amino acids. The germline gives CDR1 WNHNN, CDR2 SYGVQD (reference sequence). V was cut by 6 bases and J by 1 base, with 15 bases left in between. Here the CDR3 reads CASRSRQGENTEAFF. As DNA, the CDR3 is TGCGCCAGCAGGTCCCGGCAGGGCGAGAACACTGAAGCTTTCTTT.

The V call is TRBV7-9, the J call TRBJ2-2, with D tentatively TRBD1 (5 bases). Germline-derived CDR1 and CDR2 are SEHNR and FQNEAQ (reference sequence). The CDR3 has 14 amino acids. Deletions cut 2 bases from V and 5 bases from J, with 9 bases between. The CDR3, as DNA: TGTGCCAGCAGCTTAATAGGGGTGACCGGGGAGCTGTTTTTT. Amino acid sequence: CASSLIGVTGELFF.

The chain couples TRBV7-2 to TRBJ1-2; D might be TRBD1 (5 bases). Germline V gene lookup returns CDR1 SGHTA and CDR2 FQGNSA. The CDR3 runs to 16 residues. V was shortened by 5 bases and J by 0 bases, with 16 bases between the two germline ends. Written as DNA, the CDR3 is TGTGCCAGCAGCCTATCAAGACAGAAAGCTAACTATGGCTACACCTTC. The encoded protein is CASSLSRQKANYGYTF.

A word on this clone: Its ends do not fully match the called genes, so a read error is possible. V usage is TRBV27 and J usage is TRBJ2-5; 11 nucleotides agree with TRBD2. CDR1 MNHEY and CDR2 SMNVEV come from the germline V gene (reference sequence). The length of the CDR3 is 17 residues. Here the CDR3 reads CASSLESKTSGSGTQYF. CDR3 coding DNA: TGTGCCAGTAGTTTAGAATCTAAAACTAGCGGGAGTGGGACCCAGTACTTC.

The chain joins TRBV5-1 to TRBJ2-2; 7 bases align to TRBD2. V dropped 2 bases and J dropped 0; count of bases not matched to a gene: 4. The CDR3 has 16 amino acids. Per germline, CDR1 SGHRS and CDR2 YFSETQ. DNA for the CDR3: TGCGCCAGCAGCTTTCGAGGGACTACGAACACCGGGGAGCTGTTTTTT. This translates into CASSFRGTTNTGELFF.

The rearrangement uses TRBV7-2 and TRBJ2-3; D may be TRBD1 (6 bases). CDR3 length: 15 amino acids. Trimming cost V 5 bases and J 7 bases, with 19 bases left between them. The V gene's germline CDR1 is SGHTA and CDR2 FQGNSA. CDR3 DNA: TGTGCCAGCAGCCCCATTGGGGGCTCGGTACATACGCAGTATTTT. The encoded protein is CASSPIGGSVHTQYF.

The genes are TRBV11-1 and TRBJ1-4; D unclear. V was clipped by 8 bases and J by 0 bases, with 10 bases between them. The CDR3 consists of 14 residues. The germline V gene has CDR1 SGHAT and CDR2 FQDESV (reference sequence). Here the CDR3 reads CASGGKATNEKLFF. The CDR3 bases are TGTGCCAGCGGAGGGAAAGCAACTAATGAAAAACTGTTTTTT.

This chain links TRBV2 with TRBJ1-3; D not certain. Germline values: CDR1 SNHLY, CDR2 FYNNEI. Between the trimmed V and J ends, which lost 6 bases and 4 bases, there was a span of 4 bases. The CDR3 has 11 amino acids. CDR3 residues: CASRDGNTIYF. The CDR3 DNA sequence: TGTGCCAGCAGGGACGGAAACACCATATATTTT.

V usage is TRBV7-2 and J usage is TRBJ2-6; no clear D. The V gene lost 1 base and the J gene lost 0 bases, with 10 bases spanning the gap. This CDR3 comprises 17 residues. Germline CDR1 SGHTA, CDR2 FQGNSA. The CDR3 DNA follows: TGTGCCAGCAGCTTAGATGTCTCCAGCTCTGGGGCCAACGTCCTGACTTTC. Its translation: CASSLDVSSSGANVLTF. Full variable domain (rest looked up from reference TRBV7-2 and TRBJ2-6): GAGVSQSPSNKVTEKGKDVELRCDPISGHTALYWYRQSLGQGLEFLIYFQGNSAPDKSGLPSDRFSAERTGGSVSTLTIQRTQQEDSAVYLCASSLDVSSSGANVLTFGAGSRLTVL.

V gene TRBV7-4 combines with J gene TRBJ2-3; possibly TRBD2 for D (6 bases). CDR3 length: 15 amino acids. Germline assignment: CDR1 SGHVT and CDR2 SQSDAQ. CDR3 in amino acids: CSIRDSNTSTDTQYF. The CDR3 DNA is TGTAGTATCCGGGACTCAAACACCAGCACAGATACGCAGTATTTT.

CDR3 sequence: CASSHPDGPNTGELFF. CDR3 bases: TGTGCCAGCTCCCACCCGGACGGCCCGAACACCGGGGAGCTGTTTTTT. The chain carries TRBV18 and TRBJ2-2, with D hard to call. Germline CDR1 reads KGHSH; CDR2 reads LQKENI. The CDR3 runs to 16 residues. Trimming pared 6 bases from V and 0 bases from J, leaving 14 bases between.